This T cell receptor (beta chain) was observed in a study of blood T cell repertoires in COVID-19 (dated by TCRdb to the early 2020s). For context, the study as a whole: Collaborator samples came from the United States, Italy and Spain and covered acute and convalescent phases of COVID-19. The material from the prospective study consisted of cDNA or gDNA derived from T cells, B-cell-depleted T cells, or PBMCs. A freely available public database, intended as a resource for researchers studying the immune response to SARS-CoV-2, is where the repertoires were released. Where HLA class I and class II types were available, the types were taken from metadata supplied by the sample provider, not from assay-based typing. The dataset comprised deeply sampled blood TCRbeta repertoires from subjects exposed to, actively infected with, or recovered from COVID-19. A de-identified subject ID, COVID-19 status, age in years and sex were almost always included in the sample metadata. Samples came from the ongoing ImmuneRACE study (first 160 participants) plus 1,254 subjects from 6 global collaborators. Broader findings and caveats from the paper: Clinical and demographic metadata were provided uncurated, with the amount varying by source and participant.

A remark on this clone: The clone's antigen remains unknown. No base quality information exists; no much larger clone differs at one position.

Trimming accounts for 5 bases at V and 3 bases at J, while the number of junction bases matched to no gene is 6. As encoded in the germline V gene, CDR1 is MNHEY while CDR2 is SVGEGT. The CDR3 starts with the cysteine, ends with the phenylalanine, and has 15 residues. The sequence is cut down to CDR3 DNA, 45 bases in frame from base 1. TCRbeta CDR3 regions were amplified from genomic DNA using the immunoSEQ Assay, a bias-controlled multiplex PCR. As for the authors' bioinformatics: Nucleated cell counts per sample were estimated from amplification of reference gene primers within the assay. To quantify the absolute abundance of each unique TCRbeta CDR3 rearrangement, sequence reads were collapsed and filtered. Productive Simpson clonality was computed per sample as the square root of Simpson's diversity index over productive rearrangements. This is the immuneACCESS table as TCRdb keeps it, with only in-frame sequences that have V and J called. A part of the clones is gone; compared with another copy, unresolved V genes explain less than half, and the rest is unexplained. V and J calls and clone size are those listed in that table; D and trimming were worked out from the DNA. The sample contains some 160,000 clones, 70% to 90% of them found a single time. Roughly 8.4% of the sample belongs to the ten largest clones.

One collaborating source in Seattle enrolled patients while the patients were actively infected and followed the patients over time throughout the course of disease. Each collaborating institution followed its own protocols to collect whole blood in K2EDTA tubes. Collaborator samples were shipped for TCRbeta analysis as frozen whole blood, isolated PBMCs, or DNA extracted from either sample type. This clonotype was obtained from a woman of 80 years or more with COVID-19, enrolled during active disease. The sequencing input was peripheral blood. The chain is encoded by TRBV6-2 or TRBV6-3 joined to TRBJ2-7, with 11 bases aligning to TRBD2. The CDR3 sequence is CASSHGTSGSYEQYF. The bases are TGTGCCAGCAGTCACGGGACTAGCGGCAGCTACGAGCAGTACTTC.